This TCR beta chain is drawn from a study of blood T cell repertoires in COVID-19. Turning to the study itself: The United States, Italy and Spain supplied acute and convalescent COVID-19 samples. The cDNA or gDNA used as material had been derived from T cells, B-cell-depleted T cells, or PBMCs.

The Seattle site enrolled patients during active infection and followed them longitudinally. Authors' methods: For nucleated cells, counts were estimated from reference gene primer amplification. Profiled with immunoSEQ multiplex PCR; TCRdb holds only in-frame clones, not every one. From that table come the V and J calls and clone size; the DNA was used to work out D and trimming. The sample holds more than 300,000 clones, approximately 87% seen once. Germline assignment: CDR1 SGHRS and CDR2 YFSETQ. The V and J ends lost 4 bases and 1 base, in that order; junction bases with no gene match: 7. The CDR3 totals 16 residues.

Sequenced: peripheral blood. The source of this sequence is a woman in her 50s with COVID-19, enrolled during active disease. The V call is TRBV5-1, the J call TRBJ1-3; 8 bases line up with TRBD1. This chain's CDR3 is CASSISTGESGNTIYF. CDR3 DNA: TGCGCCAGCAGCATCTCGACAGGGGAGTCTGGAAACACCATATATTTT.